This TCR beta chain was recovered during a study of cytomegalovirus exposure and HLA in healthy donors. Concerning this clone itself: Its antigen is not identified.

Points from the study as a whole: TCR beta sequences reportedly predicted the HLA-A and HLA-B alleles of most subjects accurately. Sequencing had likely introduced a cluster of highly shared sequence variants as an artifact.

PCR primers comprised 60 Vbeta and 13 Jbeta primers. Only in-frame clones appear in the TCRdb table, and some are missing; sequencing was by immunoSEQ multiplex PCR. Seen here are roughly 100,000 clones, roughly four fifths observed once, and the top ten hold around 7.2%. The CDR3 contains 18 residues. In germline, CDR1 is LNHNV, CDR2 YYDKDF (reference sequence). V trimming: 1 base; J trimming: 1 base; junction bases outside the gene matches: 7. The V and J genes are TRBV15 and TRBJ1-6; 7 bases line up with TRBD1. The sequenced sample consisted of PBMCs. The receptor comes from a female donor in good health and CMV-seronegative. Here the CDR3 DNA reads TGTGCCACCAGCAGAGTTAAAGGGGGCGCGTCCTATAATTCACCCCTCCACTTT. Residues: CATSRVKGGASYNSPLHF.